This TCR beta chain was documented in a study of blood T cell repertoires in COVID-19. This table comes from immunoSEQ multiplex PCR, and its TCRdb copy is limited to in-frame clones, with some not included. The table lists about 210,000 clones, approximately 87% of them singletons. Germline V gives CDR1 SQVTM, CDR2 ANQGSEA. V was shortened by 7 bases and J by 4 bases, with 13 bases between the two germline ends. The CDR3 spans 12 residues. The sequenced sample was peripheral blood. This chain links TRBV29-1 with TRBJ2-5; D gene unclear. This TCR derives from a woman between 65 and 79 years old with acute or convalescent COVID-19. The CDR3 sequence is CSAGPLGETQYF. CDR3 nucleotides: TGCAGCGCCGGCCCACTCGGAGAGACCCAGTACTTC.